The sequence of this TCR beta chain was determined in a study of blood T cell repertoires in COVID-19. Study-level background: PBMCs, B-cell-depleted T cells, or T cells provided the cDNA or gDNA that made up the material.

Repertoires were generated with immunoSEQ multiplex PCR, while TCRdb's copy carries only in-frame clones and drops some. The repertoire consists of about 180,000 clones, with roughly 85% occurring once and the leading ten covering 15% to 20%. This clone was observed a few times. Everyone who took part was roughly 18 to 95 years old, and they came from 20 to 25 US areas. The study counted Cohort 3 donors as recovered given two negative PCRs, clearance, or symptom resolution. The CDR3 runs to 11 residues. Trimming stripped 0 bases from V and 9 bases from J, with 5 bases between. CDR1 and CDR2 from the germline V gene are MNHEY and SVGEGT.

This receptor was identified in a man aged 60-69 years who had recovered from COVID-19. Source material: PBMCs or T cells enriched from blood (not recorded which). The V gene is TRBV6-2 or TRBV6-3, the J gene TRBJ2-5; D gene ambiguous. In nucleotides, the CDR3 is TGTGCCAGCAGTTACTCCACTTCCCAGTACTTC. It specifies CASSYSTSQYF.